This TCR beta chain is from a study of T cell changes during pregnancy in multiple sclerosis (dated by TCRdb to between 2019 and 2020). Background on the whole study: The study looked at changes in the T cell repertoire across pregnancy in women with multiple sclerosis.

About this clone: What antigen it recognizes has not been identified. Qualities for individual bases were not recorded, and no much larger clone is one base off.

The library was obtained by the immunoSEQ multiplex PCR assay. As stored in TCRdb, this immuneACCESS dataset retains in-frame rearrangements with V and J assigned. A fraction of the clones does not appear; measured against another copy, unresolved V genes explain less than half of the discrepancy, and the remainder lacks a known reason. This sample lists about 39,000 clones; 90% to 95% were detected once. The ten largest clones take up about 1.7% of the sample. V is trimmed back by 4 bases and J by 8 bases, and the junction contains 4 bases that no gene match accounts for. The germline V gene (reference sequence) provides CDR1 GTSNPN and CDR2 SVGIG. There are 11 amino acids in the CDR3, from cysteine to phenylalanine inclusive. Here the CDR3 DNA is all that survives: 33 bases in frame from base 1.

The V and J segments used are TRBV30 and TRBJ1-2, with 7 bases aligning to TRBD1. This sample comprised peripheral blood, obtained in the third trimester of pregnancy. The sequence was collected from a female donor with multiple sclerosis, enrolled in a pregnancy study. The CDR3 reads as follows: CAWTKTGGYTF. The sequenced DNA: TGTGCCTGGACTAAGACAGGGGGCTACACCTTC.